One and the same sample provided the 32 T cell receptor beta chains below, sequenced in a study of identical twins. TCRdb reprocessed the 5' RACE reads with MiXCR, giving one entry per CDR3 protein. The sample includes about 220,000 distinct CDR3 sequences, approximately 8.3% of them seen just once. This sample also appeared in a second study, on yellow fever vaccine responses in identical twins.

The sequencing sample was made of memory (CD45RO+) T cells sorted from blood. The source is a woman between 18 and 30 years old in good health.

This clonotype has only a few counts. An end of the junction does not agree with germline; a read error may underlie this. The chain has TRBV7-7 and TRBJ2-2; 11 nucleotides match TRBD2. The germline V gene has CDR1 SSHAT and CDR2 FNYEAQ (reference sequence). The CDR3 length is 16 residues. CDR3 protein: CASSSIAGGPNGELFF. DNA of the CDR3: TGTGCTAGCAGCTCCATAGCGGGAGGGCCCAACGGGGAGCTGTTTTTT.

The sample holds many counts of this clonotype. The rearrangement joins TRBV12-3 or TRBV12-4 to TRBJ2-5; D ambiguous. V dropped 3 bases and J dropped 2 bases, with 4 bases sitting between them. This CDR3 is 12 amino acids long. This CDR3 is CASSLEQETQYF. CDR3 DNA: TGTGCCAGCAGTTTGGAACAAGAGACCCAGTACTTC.

The sample holds many counts of this clonotype. The gene calls are TRBV4-3 and TRBJ2-7; D possibly corresponds to TRBD1 (5 bases). Trimming left V 0 bases short and J 1 base short, with 13 bases between. The CDR3 has 16 amino acids. CDR1 is LGHNA and CDR2 is YSLEER in the germline V gene. Here the CDR3 reads CASSQDVQGASYEQYF. The CDR3 nucleotides are TGCGCCAGCAGCCAAGATGTGCAGGGTGCGTCCTACGAGCAGTACTTC.

This clonotype was detected ten times or more. This sequence joins TRBV7-9 and TRBJ2-5; D not resolved. V gave up 3 bases and J gave up 5 bases, with 7 bases separating them. The length of the CDR3 is 12 residues. Germline V gene data show CDR1 as SEHNR and CDR2 as FQNEAQ (reference sequence). CDR3: CASSFNRETQYF. For the CDR3, the DNA is TGTGCCAGCAGCTTCAACCGGGAGACCCAGTACTTC.

This clonotype turned up a few times. The V and J genes are TRBV6-2 or TRBV6-3 and TRBJ2-7; 9 nucleotides match TRBD1. Germline assignment: CDR1 MNHEY and CDR2 SVGEGT. The CDR3 covers 17 residues. The V segment lost 4 bases and the J segment 2 bases; nucleotides outside the gene matches: 12. Written as DNA, the CDR3 is TGTGCCAGCAGTTCCATCACGGACAGGGGAAGGCCCTACGAGCAGTACTTC. Encoded protein: CASSSITDRGRPYEQYF.

The sample holds a few counts of this clonotype. The chain is built from TRBV20-1 and TRBJ1-1; D is uncertain. V lost 2 bases to trimming and J lost 3 bases, with 13 bases between them. CDR1 and CDR2 from the germline V gene are DFQATT and SNEGSKA (reference sequence). The CDR3 extends over 14 amino acids. The CDR3, as DNA: TGCAGTGCTAGAAGCCCCCCGACGGACACTGAAGCTTTCTTT. Translating it yields CSARSPPTDTEAFF.

Concerning this clonotype itself: This may be a read error, as it is one base from a much larger clone. This chain connects TRBV3-1 to TRBJ2-5; D might be TRBD1 (6 bases). CDR3 length equals 13 residues. Trimming took off 0 bases at V and 6 bases at J, with 8 bases between the two ends. CDR1 is LGHDT and CDR2 is YNNKEL in the germline V gene (reference sequence). CDR3 coding DNA: TGTGCCAGCAGCCAAGACAGGGGCCAGACCCAGTACTTC. This gives the protein CASSQDRGQTQYF.

Note on this clonotype: Sequence at one end of the junction differs from germline and may be a read error. The V and J genes are TRBV7-2 and TRBJ2-1; possibly TRBD1 or TRBD2 for D (6 bases each). The CDR3 length is 13 residues. Looked up from germline, CDR1 is SGHTA and CDR2 is FQGNSA. CDR3 bases: TGTGCCAGCAGCGCAGGGGACTCGAATGAGCGGTTCTTC. Amino acids: CASSAGDSNERFF.

The sample holds many counts of this clonotype. The V gene is TRBV6-5, the J gene TRBJ2-4, with a weak D call TRBD1 (6 bases). The CDR3 consists of 17 residues. Germline values: CDR1 MNHEY, CDR2 SVGAGI. Trimming removed 2 bases at V and 2 bases at J, with 16 bases between. The CDR3 loop is CASSYTFQGSTKNIQYF. CDR3 DNA: TGTGCCAGCAGTTACACCTTCCAGGGGTCGACCAAAAACATTCAGTACTTC.

The chain recombines TRBV11-3 with TRBJ2-1; 7 bases fit TRBD1. Germline-derived CDR1 and CDR2 are SGHNT and YENEEA. The CDR3 length is 14 residues. Losses at the gene ends were 5 bases for V and 6 bases for J; bases not matched to a gene: 7. This CDR3 reads CASSPGQSLNEQFF. In DNA form, the CDR3 reads TGTGCCAGCAGCCCGGGACAGTCACTCAATGAGCAGTTCTTC.

In DNA, the CDR3 is TGTGCCACCAGCAGAGATCTCAATGAGCAGTTCTTC. This encodes CATSRDLNEQFF. The rearrangement joins TRBV15 to TRBJ2-1; D is undetermined. The V gene lost 0 bases and the J gene lost 6 bases, with 3 bases spanning the gap. There are 12 residues in the CDR3. Looked up from germline, CDR1 is LNHNV and CDR2 is YYDKDF (reference sequence).

This clonotype was counted between two and nine times. The rearrangement uses TRBV7-8 and TRBJ2-1; D is perhaps TRBD2 (6 bases). CDR1 and CDR2 from the germline V gene are SGHVS and FQNEAQ. With 3 bases removed from V and 4 bases from J, the gap between germline ends came to 10 bases. This CDR3 region has 14 residues. CDR3 sequence: CASSLGGLYNEQFF. CDR3 DNA sequence: TGTGCCAGCAGCTTGGGAGGATTGTACAATGAGCAGTTCTTC.

The J gene is TRBJ2-1, the V gene TRBV9; 8 bases are shared with TRBD2. From germline, CDR1 is SGDLS and CDR2 YYNGEE. Germline trimming cut 4 bases from V and 7 bases from J; bases unmatched to any gene: 13. This CDR3 comprises 16 residues. The CDR3 sequence: CASSPRETSVSNEQFF. The CDR3 DNA is TGTGCCAGCAGCCCGAGGGAGACTAGCGTATCAAATGAGCAGTTCTTC.

The gene calls are TRBV7-8 and TRBJ2-5; TRBD2 matches at 8 bases. The CDR3 spans 15 residues. Trimming at V came to 2 bases and at J to 5 bases, leaving 7 bases not matched to a gene. The V gene's germline CDR1 is SGHVS and CDR2 FQNEAQ. CDR3 loop: CASSLFAGGGETQYF. The CDR3 DNA sequence: TGTGCCAGCAGCTTATTCGCGGGGGGTGGGGAGACCCAGTACTTC.

The chain joins TRBV14 to TRBJ2-7, with D perhaps TRBD1 or TRBD2 (6 bases each). This CDR3 has 16 residues. V was shortened by 4 bases and J by 1 base, with 17 bases between the two germline ends. The germline V gene has CDR1 SGHDN and CDR2 FVKESK. The CDR3 sequence: CASSLPMGGLSYEQYF. The DNA for the CDR3 is TGTGCCAGCAGCCTCCCGATGGGGGGCCTTTCCTACGAGCAGTACTTC. Drawing the rest from reference TRBV14 and TRBJ2-7, the complete variable domain is EAGVTQFPSHSVIEKGQTVTLRCDPISGHDNLYWYRRVMGKEIKFLLHFVKESKQDESGMPNNRFLAERTGGTYSTLKVQPAELEDSGVYFCASSLPMGGLSYEQYFGPGTRLTVT.

This clonotype was picked up many times. This chain links TRBV28 with TRBJ2-7; D call uncertain. Germline V gene lookup returns CDR1 MDHEN and CDR2 SYDVKM. This CDR3 is 12 amino acids long. V lost 3 bases and J 0 bases, leaving 3 bases between the germline ends. CDR3 in DNA: TGTGCCAGCAGTTTCCCCTCCTACGAGCAGTACTTC. Its translation is CASSFPSYEQYF.

V is TRBV13 and J is TRBJ2-1, with a possible D match to TRBD1 (6 bases). With 4 bases removed from V and 7 bases from J, the gap between germline ends came to 17 bases. The CDR3 length is 15 residues. CDR1 and CDR2 from the germline V gene are PRHDT and FYEKMQ (reference sequence). The CDR3 reads CASSSLVQGNNEQFF. CDR3 nucleotides: TGTGCCAGCAGCTCACTTGTACAGGGTAATAATGAGCAGTTCTTC.

This clonotype showed up many times. The genes are TRBV20-1 and TRBJ2-1; no firm D call. The CDR3 has 12 residues. V was cut by 0 bases and J by 8 bases, with 8 bases left in between. The germline CDR1 and CDR2 sequences are DFQATT and SNEGSKA (reference sequence). CDR3 in amino acids: CSAREYRDEQFF. CDR3 nucleotide sequence: TGCAGTGCTAGAGAGTACCGGGATGAGCAGTTCTTC.

This clonotype was seen a handful of times. This rearrangement joins TRBV6-2 or TRBV6-3 to TRBJ2-7; TRBD1 matches 7 bases. CDR1 is MNHEY, CDR2 SVGEGT, per germline. Trimming at V came to 6 bases and at J to 3 bases, leaving 8 bases not matched to a gene. This CDR3 spans 14 amino acids. This CDR3 reads CASRTDRWVYEQYF. In DNA, the CDR3 is TGTGCCAGCAGGACGGACAGGTGGGTCTACGAGCAGTACTTC.

The sample holds a few counts of this clonotype. The chain carries TRBV6-1 and TRBJ2-7, with TRBD2 identical over 12 bases. Germline trimming cut 6 bases from V and 0 bases from J; bases unmatched to any gene: 6. Germline assignment: CDR1 MNHNS and CDR2 SASEGT. CDR3 length: 16 amino acids. Here the CDR3 reads CASRRTSGASSYEQYF. CDR3 sequence (DNA): TGTGCCAGCAGACGGACTAGCGGGGCGAGCTCCTACGAGCAGTACTTC.

This clonotype was detected a few times. The chain joins TRBV6-5 to TRBJ2-1; D uncertain. The CDR3 has 14 residues. In germline, CDR1 is MNHEY, CDR2 SVGAGI. Between the trimmed V and J ends, which lost 2 bases and 6 bases, there was a span of 11 bases. Here the CDR3 reads CASSYETAANEQFF. CDR3 coding DNA: TGTGCCAGCAGTTACGAGACCGCTGCCAATGAGCAGTTCTTC.

Regarding this clonotype: A single base separates this from a much larger clone, so it may be a read error. J is TRBJ2-2 and V is TRBV12-3 or TRBV12-4; D perhaps matches TRBD2 (5 bases). The CDR3 is made up of 13 amino acids. Here the CDR3 reads CASSDNYAGELSF. CDR3 DNA: TGTGCCAGCAGTGACAACTACGCCGGGGAGCTGTCTTTT.

A few counts support this clonotype. The V and J genes are TRBV27 and TRBJ2-3; D possibly matches TRBD1 or TRBD2 (5 bases each). V was trimmed by 5 bases and J by 7 bases, leaving 22 bases between them. CDR1 is MNHEY and CDR2 is SMNVEV in the germline V gene (reference sequence). The CDR3 is made up of 16 amino acids. The CDR3 nucleotides are TGTGCCAGCAGTCCCTCGTGGGGGTCTACTTATCATACGCAGTATTTT. This encodes CASSPSWGSTYHTQYF.

This clonotype was recorded at least ten times. CDR3 region: CASSLEVRPSYEQYF. The CDR3, as DNA: TGTGCCAGCAGCTTAGAAGTGCGCCCGTCCTACGAGCAGTACTTC. This chain links TRBV7-2 with TRBJ2-7; D remains ambiguous. V was clipped by 1 base and J by 1 base, with 11 bases between them. The CDR3 has 15 amino acids. CDR1 and CDR2 from the germline V gene are SGHTA and FQGNSA.

The V gene is TRBV20-1, the J gene TRBJ2-3, with 13 bases lining up with TRBD2. Germline CDR1 and CDR2: DFQATT and SNEGSKA (reference sequence). The junction had 11 bases not matched to a gene; V was cut back by 6 bases and J by 2 bases. The CDR3 loop spans 17 amino acids. The CDR3 protein is CSAEGPGLAGNTDTQYF. The CDR3, as DNA: TGCAGTGCAGAAGGGCCGGGACTAGCGGGAAACACAGATACGCAGTATTTT.

The chain combines TRBV27 with TRBJ2-1; D is perhaps TRBD1 or TRBD2 (5 bases each). Deletions cut 5 bases from V and 8 bases from J, with 13 bases between. The CDR3 is 13 residues long. In germline, CDR1 is MNHEY, CDR2 SMNVEV (reference sequence). The CDR3: CASSPDWGDEQFF. CDR3 DNA sequence: TGTGCCAGCAGTCCGGACTGGGGCGATGAGCAGTTCTTC.

This sequence joins TRBV20-1 and TRBJ2-1; 11 positions match TRBD2. Trimming took 3 bases from V and 7 from J; bases not matched to a gene: 5. This CDR3 is built from 14 residues. Per the germline V gene, CDR1 is DFQATT and CDR2 is SNEGSKA (reference sequence). CDR3 sequence reads: CSASSSGRLNEQFF. The CDR3 nucleotides read TGCAGTGCTAGTTCTAGCGGGAGGCTGAATGAGCAGTTCTTC.

This chain uses TRBV28 with TRBJ2-1; D is uncertain. V lost 6 bases, J lost 10 bases, and 10 bases lay in between. The CDR3 covers 11 residues. Germline CDR1 MDHEN, CDR2 SYDVKM. The DNA for the CDR3 is TGTGCCAGCAGCCCGCGAGTAGAGCAGTTCTTC. Translated, it gives CASSPRVEQFF.

This clonotype was observed a handful of times. The rearrangement joins TRBV5-1 to TRBJ2-7, with D hard to call. V was trimmed by 2 bases and J by 0 bases, leaving 15 bases between them. From germline, CDR1 is SGHRS and CDR2 YFSETQ. The CDR3 runs to 16 residues. The CDR3 sequence is CASSFYSHPSSYEQYF. For the CDR3, the DNA is TGCGCCAGCAGCTTCTACAGTCATCCATCCTCCTACGAGCAGTACTTC.

This clonotype was seen more than once but under ten times. This chain connects TRBV2 to TRBJ2-5; D gene unclear. Deletions cut 1 base from V and 4 bases from J, with 7 bases between. The CDR3 is 13 amino acids. Looked up from germline, CDR1 is SNHLY and CDR2 is FYNNEI. The CDR3 region is CASSEEDGETQYF. The CDR3, as DNA: TGTGCCAGCAGTGAAGAGGACGGAGAGACCCAGTACTTC.

This clonotype was counted between two and nine times. The genes are TRBV28 and TRBJ2-6, with D tentatively TRBD2 (5 bases). Trimming took off 4 bases at V and 4 bases at J, with 14 bases between the two ends. The CDR3 loop spans 16 amino acids. Looked up from germline, CDR1 is MDHEN and CDR2 is SYDVKM. CDR3 amino acids: CASSWRRGGGANVLTF. CDR3 nucleotides: TGTGCCAGCAGTTGGAGACGGGGTGGAGGGGCCAACGTCCTGACTTTC.

This clonotype was seen repeatedly, ten times or more. The chain uses TRBV20-1 and TRBJ2-3, with a tentative D call TRBD2 (5 bases). Germline CDR1 and CDR2: DFQATT and SNEGSKA (reference sequence). The ends were cut back, 2 bases at V and 0 bases at J, with 12 bases in the middle. There are 15 residues in the CDR3. The DNA for the CDR3 is TGCAGTGCTAGAAAACTAGTCTCTAGCACAGATACGCAGTATTTT. Protein: CSARKLVSSTDTQYF.